This T cell receptor (beta chain) emerged from a study of blood T cell repertoires in COVID-19. About the study: The origin of the acute and convalescent COVID-19 samples was the United States, Italy and Spain. T cells, B-cell-depleted T cells, or PBMCs supplied cDNA or gDNA.

In the original workflow: Counts of nucleated cells, estimated from reference gene primer amplification, were obtained. Data came from immunoSEQ multiplex PCR; TCRdb stores just in-frame clones and leaves some out. The D gene and trimming were derived from the DNA, and the V and J assignments and clone size from that table. The profile shows around 30,000 clones, about nine tenths of them singletons. With 4 bases clipped from V and 2 bases from J, the junction kept 8 bases outside the gene matches. This CDR3 has 16 residues. The germline CDR1 and CDR2 sequences are SGHTA and FQGNSA. The receptor's source is a human donor in a cohort sampled during active COVID-19. Source material: peripheral blood. The chain carries TRBV7-2 and TRBJ2-5, with 9 bases fitting TRBD1. The CDR3 loop reads CASSSTGQGTQETQYF. The CDR3 DNA follows: TGTGCCAGCAGCTCAACCGGACAGGGGACGCAAGAGACCCAGTACTTC.